This TCR beta chain comes out of a study of monozygotic twins with inflammatory bowel disease. Note on this clonotype: Its antigen is currently unknown.

This CDR3 has 14 residues. CDR1 is MNHEY and CDR2 is SMNVEV in the germline V gene (reference sequence). Study-wide findings and caveats: People with IBD had fewer clonotypes in common with others than healthy twins did, especially with disease activity. Using the inverse Simpson index, IBD patients had lower TCRbeta diversity than healthy co-twins. Variability in patient repertoires may have come partly from differing immunosuppressive treatments.

For each CDR3 protein, TCRdb gives one entry from its re-call of the 5' RACE reads, without DNA. The sample table includes approximately 300,000 distinct CDR3 sequences. The receptor was derived from a human donor with ulcerative colitis or Crohn's disease, or a healthy co-twin of an affected twin (not recorded which). The genes are TRBV27 and TRBJ2-7; the D call of TRBD1 rests on TCRdb alone, since no DNA is present to check it. The specimen was blood. CDR3 residues: CASSFQGTIYEQYF.